These 10 T cell receptor beta chains originate from one sample sequenced in a study of shared T cell receptors in the human thymus. Generated by immunoSEQ multiplex PCR, the TCRdb table keeps only in-frame clones and is missing some. The sample consists of 600,000 to 900,000 clones, roughly 85% of them appearing once. The same sample was also studied in work on human thymus T cells.

Source material: thymocytes. The source is a girl less than two years old with a congenital heart defect.

The chain combines TRBV18 with TRBJ2-1, with a possible D match to TRBD1 (6 bases). Germline V gene lookup returns CDR1 KGHSH and CDR2 LQKENI. The CDR3 covers 15 residues. Trimming took off 4 bases at V and 4 bases at J, with 14 bases between the two ends. CDR3 amino acids: CASSLQGMAYNEQFF. The CDR3 DNA sequence: TGTGCCAGCTCACTACAGGGAATGGCTTACAATGAGCAGTTCTTC.

This chain links TRBV14 with TRBJ1-1; TRBD1 matches at 7 bases. Unmatched junction bases numbered 5, after V lost 3 bases and J lost 7 bases. The CDR3 sequence is 13 residues long. Germline V gene data show CDR1 as SGHDN and CDR2 as FVKESK. The DNA of the CDR3 is TGTGCCAGCAGCCACTACAGGGGCGATGAAGCTTTCTTT. This translates into CASSHYRGDEAFF.

This chain uses TRBV7-9 with TRBJ1-1; D possibly corresponds to TRBD1 (5 bases). CDR1 is SEHNR and CDR2 is FQNEAQ in the germline V gene (reference sequence). The CDR3 runs to 16 residues. V was clipped by 6 bases and J by 1 base, with 18 bases between them. The CDR3 here is CASRGEGKGENTEAFF. In DNA form, the CDR3 reads TGTGCCAGCAGGGGGGAGGGGAAGGGAGAGAACACTGAAGCTTTCTTT.

The chain is built from TRBV5-1 and TRBJ1-1; D is ambiguous. Germline CDR1 and CDR2: SGHRS and YFSETQ. This CDR3 spans 18 amino acids. V was trimmed by 0 bases and J by 0 bases, leaving 18 bases between them. The CDR3 spells CASSLGEIGETMNTEAFF. As DNA, the CDR3 is TGCGCCAGCAGCTTGGGGGAAATCGGGGAAACAATGAACACTGAAGCTTTCTTT.

V and J are TRBV5-1 and TRBJ2-1; a weak D match, TRBD2 (6 bases). The ends were cut back, 0 bases at V and 0 bases at J, with 16 bases in the middle. From germline, CDR1 is SGHRS and CDR2 YFSETQ. The CDR3 consists of 18 residues. The CDR3 region has the DNA TGCGCCAGCAGCTTGGCGGCGGAGGGAAACAGCTCCTACAATGAGCAGTTCTTC. Protein product: CASSLAAEGNSSYNEQFF.

J is TRBJ1-5 and V is TRBV4-3; 8 bases line up with TRBD1. Germline V gives CDR1 LGHNA, CDR2 YSLEER. V shed 2 bases, J shed 6 bases, and the junction held 6 bases outside the gene matches. CDR3 size: 15 residues. This CDR3 reads CASSQSQGVSQPQHF. In DNA, the CDR3 is TGCGCCAGCAGCCAATCACAGGGGGTGAGTCAGCCCCAGCATTTT.

The V gene is TRBV4-1, the J gene TRBJ1-2; D is undetermined. The CDR3 runs 13 residues. Deletions cut 2 bases from V and 4 bases from J, with 8 bases between. CDR1 MGHRA and CDR2 YSYEKL come from the germline V gene. The CDR3, as DNA: TGCGCCAGCAGCCAATTGTTCGGCTATGGCTACACCTTC. Translation: CASSQLFGYGYTF.

The chain has TRBV27 and TRBJ1-1; D possibly corresponds to TRBD1 (6 bases). Germline CDR1 and CDR2: MNHEY and SMNVEV (reference sequence). The CDR3 runs to 13 residues. V was shortened by 8 bases and J by 4 bases, with 14 bases between the two germline ends. CDR3 nucleotides: TGTGCCAGCTACAATGGGACACCCACTGAAGCTTTCTTT. Its protein is CASYNGTPTEAFF.

V is TRBV23-1 and J is TRBJ1-1; D is perhaps TRBD1 (5 bases). TRBV23-1 has ORF status, its function being uncertain. V lost 2 bases and J lost 1, with 17 bases in between. The CDR3 spans 17 residues. This CDR3 is CASSQGAGITWNTEAFF. The CDR3 DNA follows: TGCGCCAGCAGTCAAGGGGCAGGGATTACTTGGAACACTGAAGCTTTCTTT.

The chain links TRBV27 to TRBJ2-1; 11 positions agree with TRBD2. V shed 0 bases and J 4 bases; nucleotides not matched to a gene: 5. In germline, CDR1 is MNHEY, CDR2 SMNVEV (reference sequence). The CDR3 is made up of 17 amino acids. The CDR3 loop is CASSLSRLAGGYNEQFF. DNA of the CDR3: TGTGCCAGCAGTTTATCGAGGCTAGCGGGGGGTTACAATGAGCAGTTCTTC.